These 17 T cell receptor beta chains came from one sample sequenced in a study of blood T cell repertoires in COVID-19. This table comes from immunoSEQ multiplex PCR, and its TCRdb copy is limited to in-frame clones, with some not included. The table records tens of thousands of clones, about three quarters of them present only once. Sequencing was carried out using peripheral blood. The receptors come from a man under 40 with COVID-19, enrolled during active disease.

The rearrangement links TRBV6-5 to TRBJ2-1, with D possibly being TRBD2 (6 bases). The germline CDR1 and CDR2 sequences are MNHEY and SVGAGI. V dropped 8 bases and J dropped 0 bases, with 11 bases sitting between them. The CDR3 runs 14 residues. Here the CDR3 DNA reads TGTGCCAGCCTAGCGCCCATCTCCTACAATGAGCAGTTCTTC. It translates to CASLAPISYNEQFF.

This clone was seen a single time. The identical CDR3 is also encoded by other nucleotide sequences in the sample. The CDR3 sequence: CASSYLASGKNGEQYF. The CDR3 bases are TGTGCCAGCAGTTATTTGGCCAGCGGGAAAAATGGCGAGCAGTACTTC. The chain joins TRBV6-2 or TRBV6-3 to TRBJ2-7; 7 nucleotides agree with TRBD2. Trimming at V came to 3 bases and at J to 6 bases, leaving 14 bases not matched to a gene. The CDR3 is 16 residues long. CDR1 MNHEY and CDR2 SVGEGT come from the germline V gene.

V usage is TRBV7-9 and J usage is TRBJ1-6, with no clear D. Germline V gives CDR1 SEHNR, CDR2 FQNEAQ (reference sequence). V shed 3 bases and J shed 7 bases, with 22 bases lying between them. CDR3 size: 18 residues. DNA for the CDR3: TGTGCCAGCAGCTTCGACCTCCCCGGCGGGTTCTACAATTCACCCCTCCACTTT. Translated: CASSFDLPGGFYNSPLHF.

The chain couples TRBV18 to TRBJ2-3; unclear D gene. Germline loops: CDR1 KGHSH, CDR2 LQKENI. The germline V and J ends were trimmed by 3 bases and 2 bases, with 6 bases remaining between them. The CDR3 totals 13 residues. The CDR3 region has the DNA TGTGCCAGCTCACCCGCTATCACAGATACGCAGTATTTT. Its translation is CASSPAITDTQYF. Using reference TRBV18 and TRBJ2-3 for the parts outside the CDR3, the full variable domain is NAGVMQNPRHLVRRRGQEARLRCSPMKGHSHVYWYRQLPEEGLKFMVYLQKENIIDESGMPKERFSAEFPKEGPSILRIQQVVRGDSAAYFCASSPAITDTQYFGPGTRLTVL.

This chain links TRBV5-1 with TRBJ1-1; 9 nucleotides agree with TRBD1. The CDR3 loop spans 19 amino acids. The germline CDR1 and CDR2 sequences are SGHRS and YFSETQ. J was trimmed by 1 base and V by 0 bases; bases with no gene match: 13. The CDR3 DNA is TGCGCCAGCAGCTTGGGGGACAGGGTTTACTTAGGTGGGAACACTGAAGCTTTCTTT. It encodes CASSLGDRVYLGGNTEAFF.

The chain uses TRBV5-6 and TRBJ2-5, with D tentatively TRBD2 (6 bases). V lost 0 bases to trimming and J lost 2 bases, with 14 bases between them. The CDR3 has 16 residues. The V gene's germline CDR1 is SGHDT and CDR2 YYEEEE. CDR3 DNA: TGTGCCAGCAGCTTGGGGGCTAGCGCGAAACAAGAGACCCAGTACTTC. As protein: CASSLGASAKQETQYF. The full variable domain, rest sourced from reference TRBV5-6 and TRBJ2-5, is DAGVTQSPTHLIKTRGQQVTLRCSPKSGHDTVSWYQQALGQGPQFIFQYYEEEERQRGNFPDRFSGHQFPNYSSELNVNALLLGDSALYLCASSLGASAKQETQYFGPGTRLLVL.

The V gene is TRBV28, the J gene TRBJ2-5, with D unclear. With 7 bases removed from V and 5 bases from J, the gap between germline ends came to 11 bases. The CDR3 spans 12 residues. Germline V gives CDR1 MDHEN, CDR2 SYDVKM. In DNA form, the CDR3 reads TGTGCCAGCATGTCCGGTTCGGAGACCCAGTACTTC. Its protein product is CASMSGSETQYF.

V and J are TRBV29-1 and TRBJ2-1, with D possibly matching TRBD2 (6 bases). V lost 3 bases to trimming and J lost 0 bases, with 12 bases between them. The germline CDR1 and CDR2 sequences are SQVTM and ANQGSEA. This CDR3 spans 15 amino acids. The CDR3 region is CSVDGGVISYNEQFF. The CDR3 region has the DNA TGCAGCGTTGACGGCGGGGTCATCTCCTACAATGAGCAGTTCTTC.

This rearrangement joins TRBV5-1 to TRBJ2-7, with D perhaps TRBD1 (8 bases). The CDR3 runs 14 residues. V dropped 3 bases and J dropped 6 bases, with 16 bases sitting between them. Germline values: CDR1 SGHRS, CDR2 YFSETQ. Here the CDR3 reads CASSSGQGGVEQYF. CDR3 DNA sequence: TGCGCCAGCAGCTCCGGACAGGGAGGGGTCGAGCAGTACTTC.

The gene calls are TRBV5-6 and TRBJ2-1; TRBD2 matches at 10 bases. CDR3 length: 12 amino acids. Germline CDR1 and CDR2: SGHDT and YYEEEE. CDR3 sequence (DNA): TGTAGCACTAGCGGGACCGACAATGAGCAGTTCTTC. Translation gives CSTSGTDNEQFF. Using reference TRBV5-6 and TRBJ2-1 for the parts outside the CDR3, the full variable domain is DAGVTQSPTHLIKTRGQQVTLRCSPKSGHDTVSWYQQALGQGPQFIFQYYEEEERQRGNFPDRFSGHQFPNYSSELNVNALLLGDSALYLCSTSGTDNEQFFGPGTRLTVL.

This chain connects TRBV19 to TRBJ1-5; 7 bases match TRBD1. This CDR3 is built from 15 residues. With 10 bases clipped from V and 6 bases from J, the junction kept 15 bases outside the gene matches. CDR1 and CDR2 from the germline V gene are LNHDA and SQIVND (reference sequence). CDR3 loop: CATSPTADRFQPQHF. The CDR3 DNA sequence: TGTGCCACTTCTCCGACCGCGGACAGGTTTCAGCCCCAGCATTTT.

CDR3: CASSLRTGWAGELFF. The CDR3 DNA reads as TGTGCCAGCAGTCTTCGGACAGGGTGGGCCGGGGAGCTGTTTTTT. The genes are TRBV28 and TRBJ2-2, with 8 bases lining up with TRBD1. From germline, CDR1 is MDHEN and CDR2 SYDVKM. V lost 5 bases, J lost 6 bases, and 8 bases stayed unmatched. The CDR3 totals 15 residues.

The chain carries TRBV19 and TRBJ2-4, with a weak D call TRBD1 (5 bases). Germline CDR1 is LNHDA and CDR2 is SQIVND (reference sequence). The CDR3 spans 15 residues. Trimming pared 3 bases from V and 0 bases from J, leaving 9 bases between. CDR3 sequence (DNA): TGTGCCAGTAGTATTCAGGGCGTAGCCAAAAACATTCAGTACTTC. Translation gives CASSIQGVAKNIQYF.

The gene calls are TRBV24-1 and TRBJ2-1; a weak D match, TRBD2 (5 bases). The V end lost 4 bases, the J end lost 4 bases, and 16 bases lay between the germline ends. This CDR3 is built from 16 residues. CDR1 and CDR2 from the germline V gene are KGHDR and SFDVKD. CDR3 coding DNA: TGTGCCACCAGTGACTTAGAGGGCGTAGGGTACAATGAGCAGTTCTTC. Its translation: CATSDLEGVGYNEQFF.

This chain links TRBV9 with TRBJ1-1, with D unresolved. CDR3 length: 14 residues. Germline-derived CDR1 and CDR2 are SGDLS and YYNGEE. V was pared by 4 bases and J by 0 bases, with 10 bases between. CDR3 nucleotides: TGTGCCAGCAGCCCCCCCGGGGTGAACACTGAAGCTTTCTTT. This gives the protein CASSPPGVNTEAFF. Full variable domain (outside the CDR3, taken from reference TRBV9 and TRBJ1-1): DSGVTQTPKHLITATGQRVTLRCSPRSGDLSVYWYQQSLDQGLQFLIQYYNGEERAKGNILERFSAQQFPDLHSELNLSSLELGDSALYFCASSPPGVNTEAFFGQGTRLTVV.

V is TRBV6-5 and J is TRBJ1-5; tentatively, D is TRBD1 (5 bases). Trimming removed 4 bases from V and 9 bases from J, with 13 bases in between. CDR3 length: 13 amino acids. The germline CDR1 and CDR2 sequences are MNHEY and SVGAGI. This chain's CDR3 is CASSFSGGGPQHF. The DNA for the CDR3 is TGTGCCAGCAGTTTTTCCGGGGGGGGGCCCCAGCATTTT.

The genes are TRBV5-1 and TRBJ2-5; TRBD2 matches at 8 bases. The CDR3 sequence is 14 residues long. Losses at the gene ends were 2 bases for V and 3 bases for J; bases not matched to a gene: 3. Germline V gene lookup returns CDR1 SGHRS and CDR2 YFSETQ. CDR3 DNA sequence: TGCGCCAGCAGCTTTCCGGGGGGGGAAGAGACCCAGTACTTC. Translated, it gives CASSFPGGEETQYF. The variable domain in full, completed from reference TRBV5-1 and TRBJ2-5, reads KAGVTQTPRYLIKTRGQQVTLSCSPISGHRSVSWYQQTPGQGLQFLFEYFSETQRNKGNFPGRFSGRQFSNSRSEMNVSTLELGDSALYLCASSFPGGEETQYFGPGTRLLVL.